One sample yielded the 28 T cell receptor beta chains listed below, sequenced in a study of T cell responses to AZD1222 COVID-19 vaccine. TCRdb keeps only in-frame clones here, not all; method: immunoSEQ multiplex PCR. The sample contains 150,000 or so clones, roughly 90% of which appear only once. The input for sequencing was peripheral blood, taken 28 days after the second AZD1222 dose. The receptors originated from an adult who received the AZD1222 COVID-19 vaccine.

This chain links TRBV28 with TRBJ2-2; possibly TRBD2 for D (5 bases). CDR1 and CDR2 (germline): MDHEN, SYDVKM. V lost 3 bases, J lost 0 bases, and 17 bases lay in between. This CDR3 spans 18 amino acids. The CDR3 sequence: CASSLSGTTKTNTGELFF. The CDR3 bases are TGTGCCAGCAGTTTGTCGGGAACAACGAAGACGAACACCGGGGAGCTGTTTTTT.

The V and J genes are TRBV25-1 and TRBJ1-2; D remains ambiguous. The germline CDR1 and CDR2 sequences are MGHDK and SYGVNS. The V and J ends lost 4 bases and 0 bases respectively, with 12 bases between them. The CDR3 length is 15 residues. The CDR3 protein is CASSVYTEANYGYTF. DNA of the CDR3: TGTGCCAGCAGTGTGTACACGGAAGCTAACTATGGCTACACCTTC.

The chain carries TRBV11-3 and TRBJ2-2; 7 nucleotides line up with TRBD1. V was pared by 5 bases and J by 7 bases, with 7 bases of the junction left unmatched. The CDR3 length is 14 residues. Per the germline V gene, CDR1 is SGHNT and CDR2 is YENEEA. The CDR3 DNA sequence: TGTGCCAGCAGCCTACAGACAGGGAGCGGGGAGCTGTTTTTT. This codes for CASSLQTGSGELFF.

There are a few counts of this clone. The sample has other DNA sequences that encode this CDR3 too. CDR3 in amino acids: CASSPTGLQETQYF. In nucleotides, the CDR3 is TGTGCCAGCAGTCCTACGGGACTCCAAGAGACCCAGTACTTC. This chain links TRBV7-3 with TRBJ2-5; D perhaps matches TRBD2 (6 bases). Deletions cut 6 bases from V and 1 base from J, with 12 bases between. In germline, CDR1 is SGHTA, CDR2 FQGTGA. The CDR3 has 14 residues.

The CDR3 region is CASSLDGMNTEAFF. The CDR3 nucleotides are TGCGCCAGCAGCTTGGACGGGATGAACACTGAAGCTTTCTTT. This chain joins TRBV5-1 and TRBJ1-1; unclear D gene. The CDR3 contains 14 residues. Trimming cost V 0 bases and J 0 bases, with 6 bases left between them. The V gene's germline CDR1 is SGHRS and CDR2 YFSETQ.

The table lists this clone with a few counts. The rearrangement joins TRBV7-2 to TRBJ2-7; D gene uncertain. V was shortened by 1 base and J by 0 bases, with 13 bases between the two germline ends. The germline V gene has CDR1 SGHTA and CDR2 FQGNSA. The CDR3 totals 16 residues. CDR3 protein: CASSLEGAASSYEQYF. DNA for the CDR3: TGTGCCAGCAGCTTAGAGGGTGCAGCGAGCTCCTACGAGCAGTACTTC.

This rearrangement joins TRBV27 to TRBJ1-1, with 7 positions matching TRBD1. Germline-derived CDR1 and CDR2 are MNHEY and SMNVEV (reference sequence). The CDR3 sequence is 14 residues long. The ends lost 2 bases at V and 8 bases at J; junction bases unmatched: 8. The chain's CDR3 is CASSLGVRDSEAFF. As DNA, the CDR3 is TGTGCCAGCAGTTTAGGGGTCAGGGACAGCGAAGCTTTCTTT.

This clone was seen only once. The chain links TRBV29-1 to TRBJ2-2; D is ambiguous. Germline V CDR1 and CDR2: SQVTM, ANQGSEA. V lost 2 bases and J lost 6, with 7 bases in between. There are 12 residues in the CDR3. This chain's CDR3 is CSVEPSPGELFF. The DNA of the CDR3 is TGCAGCGTTGAACCCTCCCCCGGGGAGCTGTTTTTT.

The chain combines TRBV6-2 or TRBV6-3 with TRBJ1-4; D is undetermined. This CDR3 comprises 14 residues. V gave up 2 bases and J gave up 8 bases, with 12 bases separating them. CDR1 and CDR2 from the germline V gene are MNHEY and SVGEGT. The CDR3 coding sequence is TGTGCCAGCAGTTACGCCGCCCTGGGGGAAAAACTGTTTTTT. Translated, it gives CASSYAALGEKLFF.

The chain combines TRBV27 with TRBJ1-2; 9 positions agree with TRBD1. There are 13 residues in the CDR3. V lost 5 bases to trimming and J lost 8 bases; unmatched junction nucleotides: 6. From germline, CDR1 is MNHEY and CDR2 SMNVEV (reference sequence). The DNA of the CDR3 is TGTGCCAGCAGTACCGGGACAGGGAAAGGCTACACCTTC. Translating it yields CASSTGTGKGYTF.

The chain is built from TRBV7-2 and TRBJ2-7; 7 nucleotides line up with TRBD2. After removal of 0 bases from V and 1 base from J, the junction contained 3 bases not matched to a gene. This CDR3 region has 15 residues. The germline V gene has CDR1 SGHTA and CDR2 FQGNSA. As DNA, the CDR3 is TGTGCCAGCAGCTTAGCGGGGGGGACGTCCTACGAGCAGTACTTC. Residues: CASSLAGGTSYEQYF.

The CDR3 is CASSPNDRQQYF. The CDR3 region has the DNA TGTGCCAGCTCACCAAACGACAGGCAACAGTACTTC. The genes are TRBV18 and TRBJ2-5; D is perhaps TRBD1 (6 bases). The germline gives CDR1 KGHSH, CDR2 LQKENI. The CDR3 covers 12 residues. V lost 2 bases and J lost 11, with 12 bases in between.

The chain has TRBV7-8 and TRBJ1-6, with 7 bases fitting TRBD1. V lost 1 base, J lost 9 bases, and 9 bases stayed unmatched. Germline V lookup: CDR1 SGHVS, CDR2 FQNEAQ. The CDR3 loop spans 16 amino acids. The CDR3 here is CASSLGTRGLLSPLHF. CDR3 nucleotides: TGTGCCAGCAGCTTAGGAACCAGGGGGTTACTTTCACCCCTCCACTTT.

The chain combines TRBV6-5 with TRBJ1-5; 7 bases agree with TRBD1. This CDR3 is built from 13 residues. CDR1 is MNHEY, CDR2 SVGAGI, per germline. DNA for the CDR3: TGTGCGGTCAAGACAGGGAGCAATCAGCCCCAGCATTTT. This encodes CAVKTGSNQPQHF.

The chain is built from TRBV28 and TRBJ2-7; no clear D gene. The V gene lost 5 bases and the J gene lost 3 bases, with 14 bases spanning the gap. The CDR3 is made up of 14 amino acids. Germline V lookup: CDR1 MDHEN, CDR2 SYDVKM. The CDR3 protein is CASSLQRTYYEQYF. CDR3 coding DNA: TGTGCCAGCAGTCTACAGAGGACCTACTACGAGCAGTACTTC.

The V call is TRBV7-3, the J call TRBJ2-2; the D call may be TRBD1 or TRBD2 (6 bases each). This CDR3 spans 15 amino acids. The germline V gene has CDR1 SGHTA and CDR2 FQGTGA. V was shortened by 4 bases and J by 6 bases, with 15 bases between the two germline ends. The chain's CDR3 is CASSSIGGSAGELFF. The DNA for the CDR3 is TGTGCCAGCAGCTCAATAGGGGGGTCCGCCGGGGAGCTGTTTTTT.

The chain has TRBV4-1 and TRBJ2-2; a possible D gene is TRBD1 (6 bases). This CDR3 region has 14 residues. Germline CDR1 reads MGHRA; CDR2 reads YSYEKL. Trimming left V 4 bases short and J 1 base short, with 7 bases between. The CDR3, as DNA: TGCGCCAGCAGCCGGACAGAGAACACCGGGGAGCTGTTTTTT. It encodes CASSRTENTGELFF.

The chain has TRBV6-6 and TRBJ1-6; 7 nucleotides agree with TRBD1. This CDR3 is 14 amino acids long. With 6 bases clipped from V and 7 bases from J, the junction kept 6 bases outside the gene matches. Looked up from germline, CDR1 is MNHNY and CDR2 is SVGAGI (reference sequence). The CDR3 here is CASRRQGQNSPLHF. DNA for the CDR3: TGTGCCAGCAGGAGACAGGGTCAGAATTCACCCCTCCACTTT.

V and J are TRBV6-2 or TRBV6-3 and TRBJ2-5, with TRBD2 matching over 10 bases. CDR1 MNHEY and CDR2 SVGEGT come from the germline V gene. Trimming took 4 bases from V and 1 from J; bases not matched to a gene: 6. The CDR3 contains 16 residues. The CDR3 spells CASSLWASGGQETQYF. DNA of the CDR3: TGTGCCAGCAGTTTGTGGGCTAGCGGGGGCCAAGAGACCCAGTACTTC.

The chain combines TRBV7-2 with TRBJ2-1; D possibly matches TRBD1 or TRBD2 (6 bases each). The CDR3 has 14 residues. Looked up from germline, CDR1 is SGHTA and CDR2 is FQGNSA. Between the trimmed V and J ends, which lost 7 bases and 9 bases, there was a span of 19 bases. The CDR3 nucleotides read TGTGCCAGCATTCGGTACGGGGGCGCAGGTGAGCAGTTCTTC. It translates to CASIRYGGAGEQFF. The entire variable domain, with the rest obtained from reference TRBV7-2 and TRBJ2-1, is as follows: GAGVSQSPSNKVTEKGKDVELRCDPISGHTALYWYRQSLGQGLEFLIYFQGNSAPDKSGLPSDRFSAERTGGSVSTLTIQRTQQEDSAVYLCASIRYGGAGEQFFGPGTRLTVL.

CDR3 DNA sequence: TGTGCCAGCAGACGTCTAGTTAGGGCCACAGATACGCAGTATTTT. It yields the protein CASRRLVRATDTQYF. J is TRBJ2-3 and V is TRBV6-5; D unclear. The CDR3 is made up of 15 amino acids. CDR1 and CDR2 (germline): MNHEY, SVGAGI. V was pared by 6 bases and J by 2 bases, with 15 bases between.

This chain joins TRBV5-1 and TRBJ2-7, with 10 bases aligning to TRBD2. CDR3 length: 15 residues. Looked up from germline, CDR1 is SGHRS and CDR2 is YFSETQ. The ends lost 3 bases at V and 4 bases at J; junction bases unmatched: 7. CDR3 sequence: CASSSLAGAGYEQYF. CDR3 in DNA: TGCGCCAGCAGCTCCCTAGCGGGAGCGGGTTACGAGCAGTACTTC.

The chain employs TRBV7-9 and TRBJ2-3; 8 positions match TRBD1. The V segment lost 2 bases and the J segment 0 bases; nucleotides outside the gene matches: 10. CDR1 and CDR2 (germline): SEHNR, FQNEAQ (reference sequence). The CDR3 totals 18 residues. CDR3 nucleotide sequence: TGTGCCAGCAGCTTAATAAAAGGGCAGGGGGCGAGCACAGATACGCAGTATTTT. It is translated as CASSLIKGQGASTDTQYF. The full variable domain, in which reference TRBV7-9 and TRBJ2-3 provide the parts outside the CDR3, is DTGVSQNPRHKITKRGQNVTFRCDPISEHNRLYWYRQTLGQGPEFLTYFQNEAQLEKSRLLSDRFSAERPKGSFSTLEIQRTEQGDSAMYLCASSLIKGQGASTDTQYFGPGTRLTVL.

The CDR3 region is CASSSPGQGLAQYF. CDR3 nucleotide sequence: TGTGCCAGCAGCTCACCGGGACAGGGGCTGGCCCAGTACTTC. The gene calls are TRBV7-2 and TRBJ2-5; 10 bases line up with TRBD1. V was pared by 4 bases and J by 9 bases, with 8 bases of the junction left unmatched. This CDR3 region has 14 residues. The germline CDR1 and CDR2 sequences are SGHTA and FQGNSA.

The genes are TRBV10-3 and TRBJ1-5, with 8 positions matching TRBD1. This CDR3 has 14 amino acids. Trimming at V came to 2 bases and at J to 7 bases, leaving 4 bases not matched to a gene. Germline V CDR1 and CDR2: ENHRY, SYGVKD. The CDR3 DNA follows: TGTGCCATCAGTGAGGCAGGGGGCAGGCAGCCCCAGCATTTT. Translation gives CAISEAGGRQPQHF.

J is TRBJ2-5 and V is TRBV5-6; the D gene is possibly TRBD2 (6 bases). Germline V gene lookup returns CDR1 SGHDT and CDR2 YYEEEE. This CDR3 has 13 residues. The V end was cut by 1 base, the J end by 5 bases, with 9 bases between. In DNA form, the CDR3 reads TGTGCCAGCAGCTTGCCTAGCGCTGAGACCCAGTACTTC. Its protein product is CASSLPSAETQYF.

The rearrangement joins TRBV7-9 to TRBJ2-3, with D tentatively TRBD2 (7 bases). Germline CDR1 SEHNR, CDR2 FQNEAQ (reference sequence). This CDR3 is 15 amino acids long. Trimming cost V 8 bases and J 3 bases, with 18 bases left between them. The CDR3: CASATSGGVTDTQYF. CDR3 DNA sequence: TGTGCCAGCGCGACCTCGGGGGGCGTAACAGATACGCAGTATTTT.

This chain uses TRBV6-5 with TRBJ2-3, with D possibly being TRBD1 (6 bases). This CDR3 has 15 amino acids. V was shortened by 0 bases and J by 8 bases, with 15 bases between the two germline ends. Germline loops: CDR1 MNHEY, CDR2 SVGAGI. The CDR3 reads CASSYSFVRGSTQYF. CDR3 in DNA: TGTGCCAGCAGTTACTCGTTTGTCAGGGGTTCTACGCAGTATTTT.